This entry is about one TCR beta chain. Sequenced by immunoSEQ multiplex PCR; TCRdb stores in-frame clones only, minus some. This table has some 48,000 clones, 95% to 97% appearing once. This sample stems from a study of T cell changes during pregnancy in multiple sclerosis. Per the germline V gene, CDR1 is SGHRS and CDR2 is YFSETQ. The CDR3 loop spans 17 amino acids. V was cut by 0 bases and J by 4 bases, with 20 bases left in between. This sequence joins TRBV5-1 and TRBJ2-7; D gene uncertain. This TCR came from a female donor with multiple sclerosis, enrolled in a pregnancy study. The sample consisted of peripheral blood, taken in the second trimester of pregnancy. CDR3 amino acids: CASSLDWLQSSMYEQYF. In DNA, the CDR3 is TGCGCCAGCAGCTTGGATTGGTTACAGAGTTCCATGTACGAGCAGTACTTC.